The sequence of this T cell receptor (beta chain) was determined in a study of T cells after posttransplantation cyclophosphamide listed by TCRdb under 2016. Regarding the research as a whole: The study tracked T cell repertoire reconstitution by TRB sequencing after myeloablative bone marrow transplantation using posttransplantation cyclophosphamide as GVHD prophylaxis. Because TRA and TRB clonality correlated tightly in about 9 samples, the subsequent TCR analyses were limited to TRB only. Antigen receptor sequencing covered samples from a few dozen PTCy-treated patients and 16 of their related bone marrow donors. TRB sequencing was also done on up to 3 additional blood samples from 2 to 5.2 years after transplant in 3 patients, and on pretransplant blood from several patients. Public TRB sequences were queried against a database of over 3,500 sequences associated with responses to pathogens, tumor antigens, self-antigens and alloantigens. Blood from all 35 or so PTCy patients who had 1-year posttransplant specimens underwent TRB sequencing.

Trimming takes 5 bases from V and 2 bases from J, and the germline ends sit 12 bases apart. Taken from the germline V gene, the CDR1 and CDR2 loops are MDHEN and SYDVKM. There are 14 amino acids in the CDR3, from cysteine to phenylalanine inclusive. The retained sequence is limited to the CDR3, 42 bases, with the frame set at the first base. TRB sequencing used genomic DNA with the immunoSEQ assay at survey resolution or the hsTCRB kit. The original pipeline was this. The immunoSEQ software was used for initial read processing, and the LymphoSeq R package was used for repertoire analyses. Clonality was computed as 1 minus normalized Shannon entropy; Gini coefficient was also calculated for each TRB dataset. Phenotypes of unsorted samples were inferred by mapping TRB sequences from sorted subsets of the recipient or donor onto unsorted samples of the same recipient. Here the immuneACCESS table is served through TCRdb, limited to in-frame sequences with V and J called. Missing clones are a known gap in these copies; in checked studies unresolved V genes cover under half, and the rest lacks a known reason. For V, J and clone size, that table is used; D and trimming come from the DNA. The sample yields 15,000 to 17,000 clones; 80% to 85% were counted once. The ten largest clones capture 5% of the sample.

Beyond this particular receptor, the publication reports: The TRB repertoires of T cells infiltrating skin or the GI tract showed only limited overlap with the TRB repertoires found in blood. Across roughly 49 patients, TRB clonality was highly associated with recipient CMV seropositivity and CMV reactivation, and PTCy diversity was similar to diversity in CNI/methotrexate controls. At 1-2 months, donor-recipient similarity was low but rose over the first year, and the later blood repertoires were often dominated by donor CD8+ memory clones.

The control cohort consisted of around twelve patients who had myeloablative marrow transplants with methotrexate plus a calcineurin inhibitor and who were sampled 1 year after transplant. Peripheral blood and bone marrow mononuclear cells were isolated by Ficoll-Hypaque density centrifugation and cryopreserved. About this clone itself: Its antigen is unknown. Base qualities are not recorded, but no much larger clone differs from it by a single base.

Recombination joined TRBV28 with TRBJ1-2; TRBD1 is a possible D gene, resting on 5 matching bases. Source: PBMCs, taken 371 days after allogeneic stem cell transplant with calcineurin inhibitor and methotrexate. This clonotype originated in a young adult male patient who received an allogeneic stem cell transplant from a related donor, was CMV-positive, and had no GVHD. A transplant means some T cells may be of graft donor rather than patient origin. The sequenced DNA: TGTGCCAGCAGTAGGACACCGGTGAACTATGGCTACACCTTC. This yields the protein CASSRTPVNYGYTF.